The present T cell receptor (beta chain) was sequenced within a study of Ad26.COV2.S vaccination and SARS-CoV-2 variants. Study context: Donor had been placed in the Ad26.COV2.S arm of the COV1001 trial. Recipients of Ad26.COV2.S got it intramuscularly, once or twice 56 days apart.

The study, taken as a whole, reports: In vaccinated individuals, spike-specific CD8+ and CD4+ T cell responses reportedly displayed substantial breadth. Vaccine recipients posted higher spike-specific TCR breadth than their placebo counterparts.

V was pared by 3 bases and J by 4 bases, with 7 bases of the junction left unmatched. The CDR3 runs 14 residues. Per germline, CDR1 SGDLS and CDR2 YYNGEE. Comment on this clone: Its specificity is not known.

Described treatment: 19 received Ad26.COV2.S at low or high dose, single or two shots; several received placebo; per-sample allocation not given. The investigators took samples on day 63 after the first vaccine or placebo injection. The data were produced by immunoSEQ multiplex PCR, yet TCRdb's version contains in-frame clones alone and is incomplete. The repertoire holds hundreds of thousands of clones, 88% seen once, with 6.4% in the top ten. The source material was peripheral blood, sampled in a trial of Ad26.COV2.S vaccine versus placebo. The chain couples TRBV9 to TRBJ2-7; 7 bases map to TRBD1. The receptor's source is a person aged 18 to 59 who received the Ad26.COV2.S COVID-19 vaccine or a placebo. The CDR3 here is CASSDGDSPYEQYF. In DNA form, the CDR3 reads TGTGCCAGCAGCGATGGGGACAGCCCATACGAGCAGTACTTC.